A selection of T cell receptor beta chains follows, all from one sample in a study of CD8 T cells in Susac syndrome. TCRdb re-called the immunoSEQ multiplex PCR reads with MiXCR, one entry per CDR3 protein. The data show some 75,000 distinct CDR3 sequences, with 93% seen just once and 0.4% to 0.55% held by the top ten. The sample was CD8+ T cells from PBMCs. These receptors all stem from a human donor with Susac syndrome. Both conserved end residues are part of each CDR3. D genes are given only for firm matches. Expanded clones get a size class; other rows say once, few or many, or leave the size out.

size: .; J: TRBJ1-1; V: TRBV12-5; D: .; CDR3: CASGMEWNTEAFF; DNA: TGTGCTAGTGGTATGGAGTGGAACACTGAAGCTTTCTTT
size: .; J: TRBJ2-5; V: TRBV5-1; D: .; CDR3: CASSLPGPPGETQYF; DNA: TGCGCCAGCAGCTTGCCGGGACCCCCAGGCGAGACCCAGTACTTC
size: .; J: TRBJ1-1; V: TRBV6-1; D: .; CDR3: CASSDPRWGGFTEAFF; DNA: TGTGCCAGCAGTGACCCCCGTTGGGGGGGATTCACTGAAGCTTTCTTT
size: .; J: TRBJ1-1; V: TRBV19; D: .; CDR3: CASSISADETTEAFF; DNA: TGTGCCAGTAGTATCTCGGCGGATGAGACCACTGAAGCTTTCTTT
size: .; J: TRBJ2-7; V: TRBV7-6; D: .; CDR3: CASSYGPRENYEQYF; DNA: TGTGCCAGCAGCTATGGACCCAGGGAGAACTACGAGCAGTACTTC
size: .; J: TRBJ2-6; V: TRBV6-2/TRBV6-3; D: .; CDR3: CASREARGANVLTF; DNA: TGTGCCAGCAGGGAGGCGAGGGGGGCCAACGTCCTGACTTTC
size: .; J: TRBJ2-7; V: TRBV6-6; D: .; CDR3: CASSYSMGDGGEQYF; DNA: TGTGCCAGCAGTTACTCGATGGGGGACGGGGGTGAGCAGTACTTC
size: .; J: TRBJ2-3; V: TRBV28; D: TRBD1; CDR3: CASSWDREISTDTQYF; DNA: TGTGCCAGCAGTTGGGACAGGGAGATTAGCACAGATACGCAGTATTTT
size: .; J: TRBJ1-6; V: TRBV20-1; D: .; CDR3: CSARVRKGLRSTLHF; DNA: TGCAGTGCTAGGGTCCGAAAGGGGCTGAGGTCCACCCTCCACTTT
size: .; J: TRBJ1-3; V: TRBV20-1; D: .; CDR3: CSASPGSSGNTIYF; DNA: TGCAGTGCTAGTCCGGGGAGCTCTGGAAACACCATATATTTT
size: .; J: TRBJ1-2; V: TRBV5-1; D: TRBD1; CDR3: CASSWRQGKGYGYTF; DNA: TGCGCCAGCAGCTGGAGACAGGGGAAGGGCTATGGCTACACCTTC
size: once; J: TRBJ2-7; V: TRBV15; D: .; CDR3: CATSRGPGGGNEQYF; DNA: TGTGCCACCAGCAGAGGCCCAGGGGGAGGTAACGAGCAGTACTTC
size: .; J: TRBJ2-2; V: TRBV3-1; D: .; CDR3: CASSHGENTGELFF; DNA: TGTGCCAGCAGCCACGGGGAAAACACCGGGGAGCTGTTTTTT
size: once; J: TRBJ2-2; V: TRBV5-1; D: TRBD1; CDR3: CASSLGTGANTGELFF; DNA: TGCGCCAGCAGCTTAGGGACAGGGGCGAACACCGGGGAGCTGTTTTTT
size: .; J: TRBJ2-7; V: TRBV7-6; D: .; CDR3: CASSSEPLGNYEQYF; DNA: TGTGCCAGCAGCTCCGAGCCCTTGGGAAACTACGAGCAGTACTTC
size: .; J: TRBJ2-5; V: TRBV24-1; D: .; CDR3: CATSEGGLAETQYF; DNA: TGTGCCACCAGTGAGGGGGGGCTTGCTGAGACCCAGTACTTC
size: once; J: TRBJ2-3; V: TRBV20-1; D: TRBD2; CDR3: CSARPSGRTDTQYF; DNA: TGCAGTGCTAGACCTAGCGGGAGGACAGATACGCAGTATTTT
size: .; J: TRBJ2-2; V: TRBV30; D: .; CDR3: CAWSVMGAITGELFF; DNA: TGTGCCTGGAGTGTAATGGGAGCGATCACCGGGGAGCTGTTTTTT
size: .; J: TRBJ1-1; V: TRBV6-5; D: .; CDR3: CASSQSTRSAEAFF; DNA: TGTGCCAGCAGTCAGAGTACCAGAAGCGCTGAAGCTTTCTTT
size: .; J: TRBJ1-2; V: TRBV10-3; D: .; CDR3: CAISPGHPNGYTF; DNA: TGTGCCATCAGTCCCGGGCACCCCAATGGCTACACCTTC
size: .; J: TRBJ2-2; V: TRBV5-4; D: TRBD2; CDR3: CASSFRGGATGELFF; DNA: TGTGCCAGCAGCTTTCGCGGGGGGGCCACCGGGGAGCTGTTTTTT
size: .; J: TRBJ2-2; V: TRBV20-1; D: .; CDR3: CSASGGTTNTGELFF; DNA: TGCAGTGCATCAGGAGGGACAACGAACACCGGGGAGCTGTTTTTT
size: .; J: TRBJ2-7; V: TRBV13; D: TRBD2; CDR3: CASSLLGSGRGYEQYF; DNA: TGTGCCAGCAGCTTACTTGGTAGCGGGAGGGGTTACGAGCAGTACTTC
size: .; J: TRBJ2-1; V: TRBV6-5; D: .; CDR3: CASGGRVSRFF; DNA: TGTGCCAGCGGGGGCCGGGTTTCAAGGTTCTTC
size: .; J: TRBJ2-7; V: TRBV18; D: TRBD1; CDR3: CASSPGTDEQYF; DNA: TGTGCCAGCTCACCCGGGACAGATGAGCAGTACTTC
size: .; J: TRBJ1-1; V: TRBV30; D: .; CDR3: CAWSRSNEAFF; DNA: TGTGCCTGGAGTCGGAGTAATGAAGCTTTCTTT
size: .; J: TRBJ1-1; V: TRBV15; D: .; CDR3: CATSPGGSLNTEVFF; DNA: TGTGCCACCAGCCCTGGGGGCAGTTTGAACACTGAAGTTTTCTTT
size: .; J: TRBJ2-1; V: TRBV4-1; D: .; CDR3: CASSQDRGSDEQFF; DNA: TGCGCCAGCAGCCAAGATCGGGGGTCGGATGAGCAGTTCTTC
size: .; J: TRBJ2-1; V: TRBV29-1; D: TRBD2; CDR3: CSVDLASGPLYNEQFF; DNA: TGCAGCGTTGATTTGGCTAGCGGGCCTCTTTACAATGAGCAGTTCTTC
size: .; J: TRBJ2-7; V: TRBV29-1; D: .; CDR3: CSVERPNSSYEQYF; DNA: TGCAGCGTTGAACGGCCTAATAGCTCCTACGAGCAGTACTTC
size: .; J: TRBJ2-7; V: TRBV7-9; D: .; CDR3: CASSLDQSIFYEQYF; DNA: TGTGCCAGCAGCTTAGATCAAAGTATTTTCTACGAGCAGTACTTC
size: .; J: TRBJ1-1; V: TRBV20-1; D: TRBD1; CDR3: CSAKVDRGLAEAFF; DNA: TGCAGTGCTAAGGTGGACAGGGGGTTGGCTGAAGCTTTCTTT
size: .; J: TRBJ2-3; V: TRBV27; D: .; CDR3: CASSFLEGVRDTQYF; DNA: TGTGCCAGCAGTTTTTTGGAGGGCGTTCGTGATACGCAGTATTTT
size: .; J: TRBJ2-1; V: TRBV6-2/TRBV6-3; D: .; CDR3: CASSYGGGTFNEQFF; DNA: TGTGCCAGCAGTTACGGTGGGGGGACATTCAATGAGCAGTTCTTC
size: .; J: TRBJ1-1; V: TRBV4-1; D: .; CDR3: CASSQEAGTVVAFF; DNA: TGCGCCAGCAGCCAAGAAGCAGGGACTGTCGTAGCTTTCTTT
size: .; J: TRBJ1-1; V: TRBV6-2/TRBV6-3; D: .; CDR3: CASSYSTEAFF; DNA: TGTGCCAGCAGTTACTCCACTGAAGCTTTCTTT
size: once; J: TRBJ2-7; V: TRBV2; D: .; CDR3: CASSELGLTYEQYF; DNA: TGTGCCAGCAGTGAACTCGGGCTAACCTACGAGCAGTACTTC
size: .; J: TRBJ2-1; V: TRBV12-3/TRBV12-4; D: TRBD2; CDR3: CASSLEGGRGHEQFF; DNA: TGTGCCAGCAGTTTAGAAGGCGGGAGGGGGCACGAGCAGTTCTTC
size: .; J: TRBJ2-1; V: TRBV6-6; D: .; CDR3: CASSYSTLGIEGEQFF; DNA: TGTGCCAGCAGTTACTCGACCCTCGGGATTGAGGGTGAGCAGTTCTTC
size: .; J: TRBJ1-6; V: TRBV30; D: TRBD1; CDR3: CAWSPGTDNSPLHF; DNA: TGTGCCTGGAGTCCCGGGACAGATAATTCACCCCTCCACTTT
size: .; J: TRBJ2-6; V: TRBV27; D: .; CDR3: CASTSKWGANVLTF; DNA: TGTGCCAGCACTAGTAAGTGGGGGGCCAACGTCCTGACTTTC
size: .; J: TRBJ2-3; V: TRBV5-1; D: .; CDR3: CASSPRGTTDTQYF; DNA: TGCGCCAGCAGCCCTCGGGGGACCACAGATACGCAGTATTTT
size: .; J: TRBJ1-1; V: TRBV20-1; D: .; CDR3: CSAQRAGLNTEAFF; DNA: TGCAGTGCACAGAGAGCAGGGTTGAACACTGAAGCTTTCTTT
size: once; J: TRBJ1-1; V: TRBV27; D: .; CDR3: CASSLFPLNTEAFF; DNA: TGTGCCAGCAGTTTATTCCCTTTGAACACTGAAGCTTTCTTT
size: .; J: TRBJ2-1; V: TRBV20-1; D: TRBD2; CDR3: CSARGTSGNNEQFF; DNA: TGCAGTGCTAGGGGGACTAGCGGTAACAATGAGCAGTTCTTC